A single sample is the source of the 5 T cell receptor beta chains below, sequenced in a study of shared clonotypes between healthy human individuals. Clones were sequenced by immunoSEQ multiplex PCR, and TCRdb holds only the in-frame ones, with some missing. This sample has 1.5 million to 2.5 million clones, with roughly 95% found just once. CD45RO-negative, CCR7-selected cells formed the naive CD8 fraction, which excluded terminally differentiated effector memory CD45RA+ cells. The sequenced sample was naive CD8+ T cells sorted from blood. The receptors shown here come from a man between 18 and 29 years old in good health.

This chain joins TRBV19 and TRBJ2-6; the D gene is possibly TRBD2 (6 bases). The ends were cut back, 10 bases at V and 0 bases at J, with 19 bases in the middle. Per germline, CDR1 LNHDA and CDR2 SQIVND (reference sequence). The CDR3 has 17 amino acids. CDR3 bases: TGTGCCAACACAAAGGAGGGGAGCGGCTCTGGGGCCAACGTCCTGACTTTC. Translation gives CANTKEGSGSGANVLTF.

The J gene is TRBJ2-5, the V gene TRBV5-1; 7 nucleotides agree with TRBD2. Germline V gene sequence: CDR1 SGHRS, CDR2 YFSETQ. The CDR3 totals 14 residues. Trimming at V came to 4 bases and at J to 3 bases, leaving 6 bases not matched to a gene. The CDR3 here is CASSAGREEETQYF. CDR3 nucleotide sequence: TGCGCCAGCAGCGCGGGACGGGAGGAAGAGACCCAGTACTTC.

The V call is TRBV23-1, the J call TRBJ1-1, with 7 bases that match TRBD1. TRBV23-1 belongs to the ORF category, with a function that is uncertain. J lost 3 bases, V lost 3 bases, and 4 bases had no gene match. The CDR3 sequence is 14 residues long. This CDR3 reads CASSQDRWDTEAFF. In DNA form, the CDR3 reads TGCGCCAGCAGTCAGGACAGGTGGGACACTGAAGCTTTCTTT.

The genes are TRBV5-1 and TRBJ2-5, with no clear D. This CDR3 region has 15 residues. Germline CDR1 is SGHRS and CDR2 is YFSETQ. V lost 1 base and J 2 bases, leaving 12 bases between the germline ends. The chain's CDR3 is CASSLLDLLQETQYF. The CDR3 DNA is TGCGCCAGCAGCTTGTTAGATCTCCTTCAAGAGACCCAGTACTTC.

As DNA, the CDR3 is TGTGCCAGTAGTATAGTCGATGAAAAACTGTTTTTT. Protein: CASSIVDEKLFF. This chain connects TRBV19 to TRBJ1-4; D uncertain. V lost 1 base, J lost 6 bases, and 3 bases lay in between. CDR3 length: 12 residues. Germline values: CDR1 LNHDA, CDR2 SQIVND (reference sequence).